The subject of this entry is one TCR beta chain. This entry comes from a study of blood T cell repertoires in COVID-19. About the research overall: From T cells, B-cell-depleted T cells, or PBMCs came the material, which was cDNA or gDNA.

As originally analysed: Cell counts per sample came from amplifying reference gene primers. Generated by immunoSEQ multiplex PCR, the TCRdb table keeps only in-frame clones and is missing some. V, J and clone size are those of that table, while D and trimming were read from the DNA. The data contain 200,000 or so clones, around four fifths of them singletons. CDR3 size: 18 residues. Per the germline V gene, CDR1 is MNHEY and CDR2 is SMNVEV (reference sequence). V lost 6 bases and J lost 7, with 25 bases in between. V usage is TRBV27 and J usage is TRBJ1-6; D is perhaps TRBD1 (5 bases). The sample comprised peripheral blood. The TCR originated in a woman aged 60-75 years who had recovered from COVID-19. The DNA of the CDR3 is TGTGCCAGCAGACGACAGACCCCCGCCGGCTATCGGAATTCACCCCTCCACTTT. This encodes CASRRQTPAGYRNSPLHF.